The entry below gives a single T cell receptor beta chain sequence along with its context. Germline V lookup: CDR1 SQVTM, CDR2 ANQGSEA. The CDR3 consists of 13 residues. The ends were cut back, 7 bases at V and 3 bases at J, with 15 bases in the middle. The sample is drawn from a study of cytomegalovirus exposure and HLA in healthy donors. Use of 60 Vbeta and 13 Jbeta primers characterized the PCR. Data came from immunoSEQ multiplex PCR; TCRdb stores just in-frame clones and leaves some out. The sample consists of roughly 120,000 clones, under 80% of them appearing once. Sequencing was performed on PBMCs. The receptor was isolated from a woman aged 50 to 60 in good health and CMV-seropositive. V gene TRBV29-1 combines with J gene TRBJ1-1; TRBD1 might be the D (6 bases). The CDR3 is CSASRDTDTEAFF. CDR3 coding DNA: TGCAGCGCTTCCCGGGACACGGACACTGAAGCTTTCTTT.